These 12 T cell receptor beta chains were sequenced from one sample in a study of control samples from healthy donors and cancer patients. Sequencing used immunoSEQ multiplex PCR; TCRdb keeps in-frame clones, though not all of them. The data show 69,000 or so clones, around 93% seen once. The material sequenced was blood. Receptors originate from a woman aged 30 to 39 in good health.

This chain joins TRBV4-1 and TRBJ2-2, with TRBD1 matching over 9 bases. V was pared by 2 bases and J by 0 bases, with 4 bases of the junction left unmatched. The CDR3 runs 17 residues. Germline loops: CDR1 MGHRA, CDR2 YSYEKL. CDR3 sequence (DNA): TGCGCCAGCAGCCAACTGGGACAGGGTACGAACACCGGGGAGCTGTTTTTT. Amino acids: CASSQLGQGTNTGELFF.

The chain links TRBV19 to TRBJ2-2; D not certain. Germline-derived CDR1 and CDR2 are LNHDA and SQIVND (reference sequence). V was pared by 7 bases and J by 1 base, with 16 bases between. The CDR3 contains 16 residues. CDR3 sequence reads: CASMETDLLNTGELFF. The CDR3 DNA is TGTGCCAGTATGGAGACTGATCTACTGAACACCGGGGAGCTGTTTTTT.

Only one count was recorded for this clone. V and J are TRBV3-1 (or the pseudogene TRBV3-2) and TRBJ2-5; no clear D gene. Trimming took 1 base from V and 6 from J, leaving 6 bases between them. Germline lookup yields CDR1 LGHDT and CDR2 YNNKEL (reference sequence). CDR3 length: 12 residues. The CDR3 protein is CASSQGAKTQYF. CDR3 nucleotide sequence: TGTGCCAGCAGCCAAGGAGCGAAGACCCAGTACTTC.

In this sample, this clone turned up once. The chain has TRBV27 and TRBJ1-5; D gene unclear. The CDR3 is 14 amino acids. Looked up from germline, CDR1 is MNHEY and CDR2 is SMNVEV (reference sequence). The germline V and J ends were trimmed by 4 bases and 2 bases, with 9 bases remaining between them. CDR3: CASSSPGGNQPQHF. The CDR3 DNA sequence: TGTGCCAGCAGTTCGCCGGGTGGCAATCAGCCCCAGCATTTT.

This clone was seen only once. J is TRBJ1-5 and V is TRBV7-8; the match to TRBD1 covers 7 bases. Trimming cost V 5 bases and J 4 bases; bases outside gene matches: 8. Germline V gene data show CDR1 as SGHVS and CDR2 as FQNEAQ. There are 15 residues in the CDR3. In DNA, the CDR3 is TGTGCCAGCAGCGGTAGTTGGGACAGAAATCAGCCCCAGCATTTT. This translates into CASSGSWDRNQPQHF.

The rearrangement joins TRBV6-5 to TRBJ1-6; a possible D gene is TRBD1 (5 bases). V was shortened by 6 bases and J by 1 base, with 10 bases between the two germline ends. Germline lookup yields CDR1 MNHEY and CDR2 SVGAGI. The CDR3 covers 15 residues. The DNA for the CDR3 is TGTGCCAGCAGCAACGACAGATCCTATAATTCACCCCTCCACTTT. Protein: CASSNDRSYNSPLHF.

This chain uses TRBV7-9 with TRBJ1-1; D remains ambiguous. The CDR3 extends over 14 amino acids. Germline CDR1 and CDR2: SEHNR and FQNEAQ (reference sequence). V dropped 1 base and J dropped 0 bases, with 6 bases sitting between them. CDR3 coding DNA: TGTGCCAGCAGCTTAGTGGCGGTGAACACTGAAGCTTTCTTT. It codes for CASSLVAVNTEAFF.

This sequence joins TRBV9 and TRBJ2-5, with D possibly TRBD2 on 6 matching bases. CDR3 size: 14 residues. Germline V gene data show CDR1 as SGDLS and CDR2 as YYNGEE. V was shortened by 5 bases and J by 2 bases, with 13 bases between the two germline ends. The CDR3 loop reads CASSGGILQETQYF. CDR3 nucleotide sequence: TGTGCCAGCAGTGGGGGGATCCTACAAGAGACCCAGTACTTC.

CDR3 bases: TGTGCCAGCAGTGAAAGGGGCCGGGGAAGGCGCACAGATACGCAGTATTTT. Protein: CASSERGRGRRTDTQYF. V gene TRBV6-1 combines with J gene TRBJ2-3; D might be TRBD1 or TRBD2, each matching 5 bases. This CDR3 has 17 residues. CDR1 and CDR2 (germline): MNHNS, SASEGT. Trimming left V 2 bases short and J 1 base short, with 16 bases between.

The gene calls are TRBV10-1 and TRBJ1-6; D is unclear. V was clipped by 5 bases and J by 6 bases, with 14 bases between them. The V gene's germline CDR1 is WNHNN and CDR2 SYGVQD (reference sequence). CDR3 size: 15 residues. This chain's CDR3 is CASSNSPIPNSPLHF. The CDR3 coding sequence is TGCGCCAGCAGTAACTCTCCAATCCCTAATTCACCCCTCCACTTT.

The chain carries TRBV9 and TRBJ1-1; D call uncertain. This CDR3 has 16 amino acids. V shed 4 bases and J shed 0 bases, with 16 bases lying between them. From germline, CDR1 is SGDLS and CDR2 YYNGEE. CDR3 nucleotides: TGTGCCAGCAGCACTTATTCGGGCGGCATGAACACTGAAGCTTTCTTT. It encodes CASSTYSGGMNTEAFF.

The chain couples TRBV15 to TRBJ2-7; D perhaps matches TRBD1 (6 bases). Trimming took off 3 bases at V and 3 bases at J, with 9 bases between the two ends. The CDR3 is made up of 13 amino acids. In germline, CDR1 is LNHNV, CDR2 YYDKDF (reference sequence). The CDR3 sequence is CATSRGDNYEQYF. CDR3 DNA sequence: TGTGCCACCAGCAGGGGGGACAACTACGAGCAGTACTTC.